The 5 T cell receptor beta chains below were found in one sample sequenced in a study of T cell responses to AZD1222 COVID-19 vaccine. Clones were read by immunoSEQ multiplex PCR, and TCRdb kept only the in-frame ones, dropping some. The sample lists about 85,000 clones, 86% occurring once. The sample in question was peripheral blood, obtained on day 0 of AZD1222 vaccination. These TCRs come from an adult in good health.

The chain uses TRBV11-2 and TRBJ2-5; no firm D call. The CDR3 covers 14 residues. The ends were cut back, 1 base at V and 3 bases at J, with 9 bases in the middle. Germline loops: CDR1 SGHAT, CDR2 FQNNGV. The CDR3 spells CASSLGLSKETQYF. CDR3 nucleotides: TGTGCCAGCAGCTTAGGCCTGTCTAAAGAGACCCAGTACTTC.

The chain joins TRBV11-3 to TRBJ1-1; no firm D call. The CDR3 is made up of 15 amino acids. Deletions cut 0 bases from V and 0 bases from J, with 8 bases between. Per germline, CDR1 SGHNT and CDR2 YENEEA. CDR3 DNA: TGTGCCAGCAGCTTAGACGCAGTTATGAACACTGAAGCTTTCTTT. Translation: CASSLDAVMNTEAFF.

J is TRBJ2-3 and V is TRBV6-5; D may be TRBD1 or TRBD2 (5 bases each). Germline V gene sequence: CDR1 MNHEY, CDR2 SVGAGI. The CDR3 totals 13 residues. V shed 6 bases and J shed 3 bases, with 10 bases lying between them. The CDR3 protein is CASRVGDTDTQYF. Here the CDR3 DNA reads TGTGCCAGCAGAGTGGGGGATACAGATACGCAGTATTTT.

The DNA for the CDR3 is TGCGCCAGCAGTGAGCAGGGAGGGATCGCTGAAGCTTTCTTT. Its translation: CASSEQGGIAEAFF. The chain joins TRBV10-1 to TRBJ1-1, with a possible D match to TRBD1 (5 bases). The germline V and J ends were trimmed by 2 bases and 6 bases, with 13 bases remaining between them. Germline lookup yields CDR1 WNHNN and CDR2 SYGVQD (reference sequence). CDR3 length: 14 amino acids.

V and J are TRBV6-1 and TRBJ2-7; a weak D match, TRBD1 (6 bases). V shed 2 bases and J shed 3 bases, with 11 bases lying between them. The CDR3 is 14 residues long. Germline CDR1 MNHNS, CDR2 SASEGT. The chain's CDR3 is CASSELWTDYEQYF. The CDR3 bases are TGTGCCAGCAGTGAACTGTGGACAGACTACGAGCAGTACTTC.